The present TCR beta chain was sequenced within a study of T cell responses to AZD1222 COVID-19 vaccine. V was clipped by 1 base and J by 4 bases, with 7 bases between them. The CDR3 spans 13 residues. Germline loops: CDR1 SGHVS, CDR2 FNYEAQ. Using immunoSEQ multiplex PCR, the repertoire was profiled, and TCRdb retains in-frame clones only, with some absent. The sample holds some 180,000 clones; approximately 92% are singletons and the top ten take roughly 1%. V gene TRBV7-6 combines with J gene TRBJ1-1; D remains ambiguous. Sample: peripheral blood, taken 28 days after the second dose of the MenACWY control vaccine. The sequence came from an adult who received the MenACWY meningococcal vaccine as a control. CDR3 sequence reads: CASSLGGVTEAFF. The CDR3 nucleotides read TGTGCCAGCAGCTTAGGCGGGGTCACTGAAGCTTTCTTT.